This T cell receptor beta chain was sequenced for a study of cytomegalovirus exposure and HLA in healthy donors. The study ran its PCR with 60 Vbeta and 13 Jbeta primers. Sequencing was performed with immunoSEQ multiplex PCR; in TCRdb, only in-frame clones are kept and a portion is missing. In the table there are roughly 99,000 clones, 73% of which are singletons. The trim removed 9 bases at V and 2 bases at J, leaving 4 bases unmatched. Germline V gene data show CDR1 as MDHEN and CDR2 as SYDVKM. CDR3 length equals 14 residues. As for this clone: Its specificity is unknown.

While unrecorded immune exposures were likely, the donors were nominally healthy when sampled. Study results and limitations: A later analysis by the authors found several of the most significant clusters apparently linked to common viral pathogens. Overall, around 160 TCR beta chains were annotated as cytomegalovirus-associated. Across HLA loci, a later analysis found differing TCR association rates, with DRB1 most and HLA-C fewest.

Sequencing was done on a sample of PBMCs. The sequence was obtained from a man aged 25 to 40 in good health and CMV-seronegative. V gene TRBV28 combines with J gene TRBJ1-5; TRBD1 matches 10 bases. CDR3 region: CASRGTGGNQPQHF. The CDR3 bases are TGTGCCAGTCGAGGGACAGGGGGCAATCAGCCCCAGCATTTT. The full variable domain, in which reference TRBV28 and TRBJ1-5 provide the parts outside the CDR3, is DVKVTQSSRYLVKRTGEKVFLECVQDMDHENMFWYRQDPGLGLRLIYFSYDVKMKEKGDIPEGYSVSREKKERFSLILESASTNQTSMYLCASRGTGGNQPQHFGDGTRLSIL.